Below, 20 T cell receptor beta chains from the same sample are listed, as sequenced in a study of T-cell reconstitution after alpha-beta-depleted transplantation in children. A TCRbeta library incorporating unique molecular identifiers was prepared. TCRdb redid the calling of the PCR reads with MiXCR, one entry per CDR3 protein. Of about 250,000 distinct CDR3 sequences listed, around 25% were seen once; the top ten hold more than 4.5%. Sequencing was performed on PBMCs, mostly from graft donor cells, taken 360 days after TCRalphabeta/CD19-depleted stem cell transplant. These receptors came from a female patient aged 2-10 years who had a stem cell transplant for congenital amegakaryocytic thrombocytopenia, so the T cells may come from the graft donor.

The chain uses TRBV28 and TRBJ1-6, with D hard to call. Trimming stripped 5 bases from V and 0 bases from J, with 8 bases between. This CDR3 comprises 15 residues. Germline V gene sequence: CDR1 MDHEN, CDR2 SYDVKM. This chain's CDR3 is CASSQLDSYNSPLHF. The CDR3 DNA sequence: TGTGCCAGCAGTCAACTCGACTCCTATAATTCACCCCTCCACTTT.

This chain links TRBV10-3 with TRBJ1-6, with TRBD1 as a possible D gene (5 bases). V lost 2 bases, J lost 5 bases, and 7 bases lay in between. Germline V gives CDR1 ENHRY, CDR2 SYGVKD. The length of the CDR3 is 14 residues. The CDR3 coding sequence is TGTGCCATCAGTGAGGACAGAAATAATTCACCCCTCCACTTT. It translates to CAISEDRNNSPLHF.

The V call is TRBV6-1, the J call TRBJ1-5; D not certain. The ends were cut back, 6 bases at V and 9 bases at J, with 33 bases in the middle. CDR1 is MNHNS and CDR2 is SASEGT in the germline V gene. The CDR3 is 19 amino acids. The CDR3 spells CASRSNNGVVRKSYWPQHF. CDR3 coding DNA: TGTGCCAGCAGATCAAACAATGGTGTAGTGAGGAAATCATACTGGCCCCAGCATTTT.

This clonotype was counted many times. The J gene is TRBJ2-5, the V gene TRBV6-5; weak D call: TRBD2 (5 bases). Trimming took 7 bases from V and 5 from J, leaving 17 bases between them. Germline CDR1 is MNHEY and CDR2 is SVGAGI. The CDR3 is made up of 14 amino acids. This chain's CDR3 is CASTLRGVPETQYF. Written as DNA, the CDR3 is TGTGCCAGCACTCTCCGGGGAGTCCCCGAGACCCAGTACTTC.

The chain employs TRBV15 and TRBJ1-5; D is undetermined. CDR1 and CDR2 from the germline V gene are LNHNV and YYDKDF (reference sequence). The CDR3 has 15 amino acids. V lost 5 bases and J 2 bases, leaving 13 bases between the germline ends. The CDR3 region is CATSRQAGGNQPQHF. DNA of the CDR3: TGTGCCACCAGCCGTCAGGCCGGAGGCAATCAGCCCCAGCATTTT.

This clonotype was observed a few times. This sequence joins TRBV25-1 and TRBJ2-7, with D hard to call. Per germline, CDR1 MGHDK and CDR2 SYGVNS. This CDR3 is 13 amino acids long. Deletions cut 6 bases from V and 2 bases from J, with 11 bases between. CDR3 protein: CASSGQSPYEQYF. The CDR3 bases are TGTGCCAGCAGCGGGCAGTCCCCCTACGAGCAGTACTTC.

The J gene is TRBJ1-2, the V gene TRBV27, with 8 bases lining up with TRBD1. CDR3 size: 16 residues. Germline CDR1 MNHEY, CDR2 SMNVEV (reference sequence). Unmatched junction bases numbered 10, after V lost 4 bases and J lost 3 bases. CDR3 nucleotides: TGTGCCAGCAGTTCATACCGGACAGGGAAACACTATGGCTACACCTTC. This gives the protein CASSSYRTGKHYGYTF.

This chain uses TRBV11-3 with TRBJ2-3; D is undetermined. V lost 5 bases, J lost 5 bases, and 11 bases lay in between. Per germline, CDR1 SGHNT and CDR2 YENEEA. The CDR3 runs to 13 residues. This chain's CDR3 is CASSPDLGDTQYF. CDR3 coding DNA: TGTGCCAGCAGCCCGGACCTGGGAGATACGCAGTATTTT.

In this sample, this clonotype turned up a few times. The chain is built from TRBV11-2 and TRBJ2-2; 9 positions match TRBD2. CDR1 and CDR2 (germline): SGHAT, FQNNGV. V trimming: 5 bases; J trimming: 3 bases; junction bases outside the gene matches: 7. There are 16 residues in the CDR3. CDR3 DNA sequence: TGTGCCAGCAGCCCACCGGGACTAGCATACACCGGGGAGCTGTTTTTT. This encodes CASSPPGLAYTGELFF.

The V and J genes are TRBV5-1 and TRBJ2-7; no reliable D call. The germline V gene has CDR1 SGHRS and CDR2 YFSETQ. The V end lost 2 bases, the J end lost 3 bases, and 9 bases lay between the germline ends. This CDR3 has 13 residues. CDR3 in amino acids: CASSLAPNYEQYF. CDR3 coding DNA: TGCGCCAGCAGCTTAGCCCCTAACTACGAGCAGTACTTC.

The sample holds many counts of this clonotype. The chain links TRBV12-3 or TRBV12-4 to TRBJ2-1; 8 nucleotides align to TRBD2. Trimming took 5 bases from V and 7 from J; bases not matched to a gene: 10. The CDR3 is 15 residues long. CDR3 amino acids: CASSPPGGWRNEQFF. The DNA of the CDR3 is TGTGCCAGCAGTCCGCCGGGGGGGTGGCGAAATGAGCAGTTCTTC.

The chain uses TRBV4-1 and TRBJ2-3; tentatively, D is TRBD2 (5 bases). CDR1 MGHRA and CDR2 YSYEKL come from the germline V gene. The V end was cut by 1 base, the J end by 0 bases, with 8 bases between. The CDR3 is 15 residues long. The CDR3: CASSQAGSSTDTQYF. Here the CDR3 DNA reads TGCGCCAGCAGCCAAGCGGGGAGTAGCACAGATACGCAGTATTTT.

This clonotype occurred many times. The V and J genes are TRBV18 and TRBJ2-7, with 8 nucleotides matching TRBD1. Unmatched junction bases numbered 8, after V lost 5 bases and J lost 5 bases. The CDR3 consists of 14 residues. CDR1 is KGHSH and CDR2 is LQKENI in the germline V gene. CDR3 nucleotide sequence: TGTGCCAGCTCATCCCAGGGGGCGTTCCACGAGCAGTACTTC. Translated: CASSSQGAFHEQYF.

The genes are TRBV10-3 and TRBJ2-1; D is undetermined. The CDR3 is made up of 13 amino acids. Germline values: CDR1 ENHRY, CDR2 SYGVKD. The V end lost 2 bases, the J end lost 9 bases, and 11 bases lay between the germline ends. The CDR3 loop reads CAISENLVSEQFF. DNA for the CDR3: TGTGCCATCAGTGAGAATTTGGTTTCTGAGCAGTTCTTC.

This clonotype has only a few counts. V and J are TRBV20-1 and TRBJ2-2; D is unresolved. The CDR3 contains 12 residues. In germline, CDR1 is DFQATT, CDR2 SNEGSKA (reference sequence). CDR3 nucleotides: TGCACAGTCAGTAATCCGGCCGGGGAGCTGTTTTTT. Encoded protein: CTVSNPAGELFF.

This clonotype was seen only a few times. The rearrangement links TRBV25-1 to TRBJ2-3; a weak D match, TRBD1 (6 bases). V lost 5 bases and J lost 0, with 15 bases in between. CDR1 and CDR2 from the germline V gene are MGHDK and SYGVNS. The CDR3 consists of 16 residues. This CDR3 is CASSLTRGSSTDTQYF. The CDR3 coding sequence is TGTGCCAGCAGTCTAACCAGGGGATCTAGCACAGATACGCAGTATTTT. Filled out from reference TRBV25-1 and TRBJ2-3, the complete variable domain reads EADIYQTPRYLVIGTGKKITLECSQTMGHDKMYWYQQDPGMELHLIHYSYGVNSTEKGDLSSESTVSRIRTEHFPLTLESARPSHTSQYLCASSLTRGSSTDTQYFGPGTRLTVL.

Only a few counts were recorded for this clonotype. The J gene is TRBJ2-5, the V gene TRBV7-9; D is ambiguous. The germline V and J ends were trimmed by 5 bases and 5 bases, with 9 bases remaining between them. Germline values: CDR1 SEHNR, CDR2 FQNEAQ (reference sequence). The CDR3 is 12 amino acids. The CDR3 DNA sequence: TGTGCCAGCAGCGTTAGGGATGAGACCCAGTACTTC. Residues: CASSVRDETQYF.

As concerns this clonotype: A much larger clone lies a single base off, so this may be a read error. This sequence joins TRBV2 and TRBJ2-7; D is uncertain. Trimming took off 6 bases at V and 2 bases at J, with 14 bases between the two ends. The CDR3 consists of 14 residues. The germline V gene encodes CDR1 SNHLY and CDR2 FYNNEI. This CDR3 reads CASRTVTYTYEQYF. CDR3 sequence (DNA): TGTGCCAGCAGAACCGTGACATACACCTACGAGCAGTACTTC.

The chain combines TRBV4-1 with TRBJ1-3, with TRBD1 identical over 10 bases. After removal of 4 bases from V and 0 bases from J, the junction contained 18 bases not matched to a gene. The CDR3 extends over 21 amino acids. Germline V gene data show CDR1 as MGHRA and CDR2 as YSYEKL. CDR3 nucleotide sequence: TGCGCCAGCAGCCGCGCCGCCGGGACAGGGGATTCCAAGGGCTCTGGAAACACCATATATTTT. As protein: CASSRAAGTGDSKGSGNTIYF.

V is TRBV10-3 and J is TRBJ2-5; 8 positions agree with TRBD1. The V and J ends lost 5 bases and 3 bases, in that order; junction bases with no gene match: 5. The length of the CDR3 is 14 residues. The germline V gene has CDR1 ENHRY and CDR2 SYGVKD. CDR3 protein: CAISSDRDKETQYF. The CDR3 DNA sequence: TGTGCCATCAGTTCGGACAGGGATAAAGAGACCCAGTACTTC.